A single T cell receptor (beta chain) is shown here with its context. This record belongs to a study of T cell changes during pregnancy in multiple sclerosis. The CDR3 is 14 residues long. Germline-derived CDR1 and CDR2 are SEHNR and FQNEAQ (reference sequence). V shed 1 base and J shed 6 bases, with 13 bases lying between them. The assay was immunoSEQ multiplex PCR, and TCRdb's table has in-frame clones only and misses some. The sample yields 35,000 or so clones, about 88% seen once. The sample here was CD8+ T cells from peripheral blood mononuclear cells, taken in the third trimester of pregnancy. The sequence was obtained from a female donor with multiple sclerosis, enrolled in a pregnancy study. The rearrangement joins TRBV7-9 to TRBJ2-7, with D possibly TRBD1 on 6 matching bases. CDR3 loop: CASSLVQGLGEQYF. The CDR3, as DNA: TGTGCCAGCAGCTTAGTTCAGGGGCTGGGCGAGCAGTACTTC.